These 32 T cell receptor beta chains came from one sample sequenced in a study of blood T cell repertoires in COVID-19. The method was immunoSEQ multiplex PCR; TCRdb's version includes in-frame clones alone and lacks a portion of them. The profile covers 150,000 to 170,000 clones, with around 84% appearing a single time and roughly 8.3% taken by the ten largest. Material for sequencing was peripheral blood. All receptors come from a woman aged 55-70 years with COVID-19, enrolled during active disease.

DNA for the CDR3: TGTGCCAGCTCACCACCTATTGCACAGGTGAACACTGAAGCTTTCTTT. Translation: CASSPPIAQVNTEAFF. The chain couples TRBV18 to TRBJ1-1, with a tentative D call TRBD1 (5 bases). The CDR3 is 16 amino acids. CDR1 is KGHSH and CDR2 is LQKENI in the germline V gene. The ends were cut back, 0 bases at V and 0 bases at J, with 11 bases in the middle.

As DNA, the CDR3 is TGTGCCAGCAGCTTTACAGGGCCCTATGAGCAGTTCTTC. Protein sequence: CASSFTGPYEQFF. The chain carries TRBV27 and TRBJ2-1; D might be TRBD1 (6 bases). The CDR3 totals 13 residues. Germline V gives CDR1 MNHEY, CDR2 SMNVEV (reference sequence). The V end was cut by 6 bases, the J end by 8 bases, with 14 bases between.

This rearrangement joins TRBV19 to TRBJ1-2, with 9 bases fitting TRBD1. The CDR3 is made up of 17 amino acids. Losses at the gene ends were 5 bases for V and 8 bases for J; bases not matched to a gene: 18. Germline CDR1 LNHDA, CDR2 SQIVND (reference sequence). The CDR3: CASSLSRFRDRDRGYTF. The CDR3 DNA follows: TGTGCCAGTAGTTTGTCTCGATTCCGGGACAGGGATCGCGGCTACACCTTC.

The rearrangement joins TRBV11-2 to TRBJ1-3; 9 nucleotides match TRBD1. V trimming: 5 bases; J trimming: 4 bases; junction bases outside the gene matches: 9. Germline loops: CDR1 SGHAT, CDR2 FQNNGV. The CDR3 contains 16 residues. The CDR3 reads CASSPARQGGGNTIYF. For the CDR3, the DNA is TGTGCCAGCAGCCCGGCCCGACAGGGGGGGGGAAACACCATATATTTT. Looking up the rest from reference TRBV11-2 and TRBJ1-3 gives the full variable domain: EAGVAQSPRYKIIEKRQSVAFWCNPISGHATLYWYQQILGQGPKLLIQFQNNGVVDDSQLPKDRFSAERLKGVDSTLKIQPAKLEDSAVYLCASSPARQGGGNTIYFGEGSWLTVV.

V usage is TRBV5-4 and J usage is TRBJ2-2; 8 positions match TRBD2. Trimming took 4 bases from V and 6 from J; bases not matched to a gene: 5. The germline gives CDR1 SGHNT, CDR2 YYREEE (reference sequence). The CDR3 extends over 14 amino acids. The chain's CDR3 is CASSVGGAAGELFF. CDR3 DNA sequence: TGTGCCAGCAGCGTCGGGGGGGCTGCCGGGGAGCTGTTTTTT.

The V gene is TRBV5-6, the J gene TRBJ1-5, with 9 bases matching TRBD1. This CDR3 region has 18 residues. In germline, CDR1 is SGHDT, CDR2 YYEEEE. The V segment lost 0 bases and the J segment 7 bases; nucleotides outside the gene matches: 14. CDR3 in amino acids: CASSLGVFGGQGVQPQHF. CDR3 coding DNA: TGTGCCAGCAGCTTGGGGGTTTTTGGGGGACAGGGTGTCCAGCCCCAGCATTTT.

The chain links TRBV19 to TRBJ1-2; weak D call: TRBD1 (5 bases). Deletions cut 3 bases from V and 5 bases from J, with 10 bases between. In germline, CDR1 is LNHDA, CDR2 SQIVND (reference sequence). This CDR3 comprises 13 residues. The CDR3 DNA reads as TGTGCCAGTAGTATGTATGCAGGGTATGGCTACACCTTC. Residues: CASSMYAGYGYTF.

V and J are TRBV6-1 and TRBJ1-2; no definite D call. V was cut by 2 bases and J by 4 bases, with 17 bases left in between. Per the germline V gene, CDR1 is MNHNS and CDR2 is SASEGT. CDR3 size: 16 residues. CDR3 sequence: CASSELGEQIPYGYTF. CDR3 DNA sequence: TGTGCCAGCAGTGAACTTGGAGAGCAAATACCCTATGGCTACACCTTC.

V gene TRBV5-4 combines with J gene TRBJ2-7, with TRBD1 as a possible D gene (5 bases). Germline V lookup: CDR1 SGHNT, CDR2 YYREEE (reference sequence). Deletions cut 2 bases from V and 4 bases from J, with 10 bases between. CDR3 length: 13 residues. CDR3 nucleotides: TGTGCCAGCAGCTTTTCAGGGTCGTACGAGCAGTACGTC. The encoded protein is CASSFSGSYEQYV.

The genes are TRBV10-3 and TRBJ1-1, with 9 bases fitting TRBD1. Germline V CDR1 and CDR2: ENHRY, SYGVKD. The CDR3 extends over 14 amino acids. Unmatched junction bases numbered 3, after V lost 6 bases and J lost 1 base. CDR3 region: CAIRQTGGNTEAFF. The DNA of the CDR3 is TGTGCCATCAGGCAGACAGGGGGGAACACTGAAGCTTTCTTT.

The genes are TRBV5-6 and TRBJ1-5; TRBD1 agrees at 7 bases. J lost 2 bases, V lost 3 bases, and 5 bases had no gene match. The germline V gene encodes CDR1 SGHDT and CDR2 YYEEEE. This CDR3 spans 15 amino acids. Here the CDR3 reads CASSYRQGGNQPQHF. The CDR3 DNA is TGTGCCAGCAGCTATAGACAGGGCGGCAATCAGCCCCAGCATTTT.

The gene calls are TRBV7-3 and TRBJ2-2, with D possibly TRBD2 on 5 matching bases. Germline assignment: CDR1 SGHTA and CDR2 FQGTGA. V was shortened by 4 bases and J by 7 bases, with 19 bases between the two germline ends. This CDR3 is built from 16 residues. DNA for the CDR3: TGTGCCAGCAGCTACTCGGCGGGTAGGGCTATCGGGGAGCTGTTTTTT. The encoded protein is CASSYSAGRAIGELFF.

V and J are TRBV7-9 and TRBJ1-5; D is possibly TRBD1 (5 bases). The CDR3 sequence is 13 residues long. Germline V gene lookup returns CDR1 SEHNR and CDR2 FQNEAQ (reference sequence). V lost 3 bases, J lost 4 bases, and 7 bases lay in between. This chain's CDR3 is CASSLQGNQPQHF. The CDR3 nucleotides read TGTGCCAGCAGCTTGCAGGGTAATCAGCCCCAGCATTTT.

V and J are TRBV10-1 and TRBJ2-7, with 10 bases matching TRBD2. In germline, CDR1 is WNHNN, CDR2 SYGVQD (reference sequence). This CDR3 is 15 amino acids long. V lost 3 bases to trimming and J lost 4 bases; unmatched junction nucleotides: 6. DNA of the CDR3: TGCGCCAGCAGTGAAGATAGCGGGAGGAGGTACGAGCAGTACTTC. Residues: CASSEDSGRRYEQYF.

This sequence joins TRBV7-9 and TRBJ1-5, with D tentatively TRBD1 (5 bases). The V gene's germline CDR1 is SEHNR and CDR2 FQNEAQ (reference sequence). Trimming pared 4 bases from V and 5 bases from J, leaving 9 bases between. The CDR3 has 13 residues. CDR3 loop: CASSSKTDQPQHF. As DNA, the CDR3 is TGTGCCAGCAGCTCCAAGACAGATCAGCCCCAGCATTTT.

This rearrangement joins TRBV5-1 to TRBJ2-1; 10 positions agree with TRBD2. The ends lost 5 bases at V and 7 bases at J; junction bases unmatched: 9. The CDR3 has 15 amino acids. Germline V gene sequence: CDR1 SGHRS, CDR2 YFSETQ. The CDR3 DNA follows: TGCGCCAGCAGTCGAGCGGGGGGGCCTGGTAATGAGCAGTTCTTC. Its protein product is CASSRAGGPGNEQFF.

V gene TRBV2 combines with J gene TRBJ2-4, with TRBD1 matching over 7 bases. Losses at the gene ends were 7 bases for V and 8 bases for J; bases not matched to a gene: 11. CDR3 length: 14 amino acids. CDR1 and CDR2 from the germline V gene are SNHLY and FYNNEI. The CDR3 sequence is CASIDRVWSDIQYF. DNA of the CDR3: TGTGCCAGCATTGACAGGGTTTGGTCAGACATTCAGTACTTC.

The chain recombines TRBV12-5 with TRBJ1-1; 9 nucleotides match TRBD1. The CDR3 loop spans 15 amino acids. The germline V gene has CDR1 LGHNT and CDR2 FRNRAP. V lost 5 bases to trimming and J lost 5 bases; unmatched junction nucleotides: 9. For the CDR3, the DNA is TGTGCTAGTGGTAAACTGACGGGACAGGGAACTGAAGCTTTCTTT. Encoded protein: CASGKLTGQGTEAFF.

V and J are TRBV2 and TRBJ2-5, with D perhaps matching TRBD1 (5 bases). V was cut by 7 bases and J by 2 bases, with 11 bases left in between. The CDR3 extends over 13 amino acids. Germline CDR1 SNHLY, CDR2 FYNNEI. DNA for the CDR3: TGTGCCAGCATCCTGACAGCGCAAGAGACCCAGTACTTC. Protein sequence: CASILTAQETQYF.

Worth noting for this clone: Other DNA sequences of this sample code for an identical CDR3. The chain couples TRBV9 to TRBJ2-1, with 9 bases lining up with TRBD2. The CDR3 is 16 amino acids. Germline CDR1 reads SGDLS; CDR2 reads YYNGEE. V trimming: 0 bases; J trimming: 4 bases; junction bases outside the gene matches: 5. CDR3 nucleotide sequence: TGTGCCAGCAGCGTAGAGTTAGCGGGGGATTACAATGAGCAGTTCTTC. Protein sequence: CASSVELAGDYNEQFF.

The chain employs TRBV7-3 and TRBJ2-5; 9 bases map to TRBD1. The CDR3 is made up of 14 amino acids. Looked up from germline, CDR1 is SGHTA and CDR2 is FQGTGA. J was trimmed by 6 bases and V by 5 bases; bases with no gene match: 7. CDR3 sequence: CASSPGQGVKTQYF. For the CDR3, the DNA is TGTGCCAGCAGCCCGGGACAGGGAGTAAAGACCCAGTACTTC.

This clone was seen only once. The chain employs TRBV14 and TRBJ2-2; D unresolved. Germline CDR1 SGHDN, CDR2 FVKESK. CDR3 size: 13 residues. V lost 3 bases, J lost 5 bases, and 7 bases lay in between. The CDR3 protein is CASSQAQTGELFF. The CDR3 DNA sequence: TGTGCCAGCAGCCAGGCCCAAACCGGGGAGCTGTTTTTT.

The chain uses TRBV28 and TRBJ1-2; 9 bases are a match to TRBD1. From germline, CDR1 is MDHEN and CDR2 SYDVKM. The length of the CDR3 is 13 residues. V lost 6 bases and J lost 7; bases outside the gene matches: 6. CDR3 amino acids: CASSLQGAGGYTF. DNA for the CDR3: TGTGCCAGCAGCCTACAGGGGGCGGGTGGCTACACCTTC.

This rearrangement joins TRBV5-1 to TRBJ1-3; D remains unclear. This CDR3 has 15 residues. V was pared by 1 base and J by 0 bases, with 8 bases between. CDR1 and CDR2 (germline): SGHRS, YFSETQ. The CDR3 here is CASSLNGFSGNTIYF. CDR3 DNA: TGCGCCAGCAGCTTGAACGGGTTCTCTGGAAACACCATATATTTT. The whole variable domain, filled in from reference TRBV5-1 and TRBJ1-3, reads KAGVTQTPRYLIKTRGQQVTLSCSPISGHRSVSWYQQTPGQGLQFLFEYFSETQRNKGNFPGRFSGRQFSNSRSEMNVSTLELGDSALYLCASSLNGFSGNTIYFGEGSWLTVV.

The V call is TRBV9, the J call TRBJ1-2; 8 bases agree with TRBD1. Unmatched junction bases numbered 4, after V lost 4 bases and J lost 8 bases. The V gene's germline CDR1 is SGDLS and CDR2 YYNGEE. The CDR3 is 12 amino acids. In nucleotides, the CDR3 is TGTGCCAGCAGCTCGGACAGGGAAGGCTACACCTTC. Translated, it gives CASSSDREGYTF.

The chain recombines TRBV6-5 with TRBJ2-1; 7 bases line up with TRBD2. V shed 2 bases and J 2 bases; nucleotides not matched to a gene: 6. Per the germline V gene, CDR1 is MNHEY and CDR2 is SVGAGI. The CDR3 loop spans 16 amino acids. CDR3 sequence (DNA): TGTGCCAGCAGTTACCAGGGAGGGCCTCCCTACAATGAGCAGTTCTTC. It encodes CASSYQGGPPYNEQFF.

V gene TRBV3-1 (or the pseudogene TRBV3-2) combines with J gene TRBJ1-2; no clear D gene. CDR1 is LGHDT, CDR2 YNNKEL, per germline (reference sequence). V was trimmed by 0 bases and J by 0 bases, leaving 11 bases between them. This CDR3 is built from 16 residues. The CDR3 nucleotides read TGTGCCAGCAGCCAAGATCTAGGACTCCCTAACTATGGCTACACCTTC. This gives the protein CASSQDLGLPNYGYTF.

The CDR3 nucleotides read TGTGCCAGCAGTGAAGGACAGGGGGCCATGGGGACTGAAGCTTTCTTT. Translated, it gives CASSEGQGAMGTEAFF. The chain combines TRBV2 with TRBJ1-1; 10 bases line up with TRBD1. This CDR3 comprises 16 residues. Trimming cost V 1 base and J 5 bases; bases outside gene matches: 7. Germline-derived CDR1 and CDR2 are SNHLY and FYNNEI.

The count of this clone is one. The chain recombines TRBV5-4 with TRBJ1-1; tentative D call: TRBD1 (6 bases). V lost 4 bases and J lost 0, with 10 bases in between. This CDR3 is built from 14 residues. The germline CDR1 and CDR2 sequences are SGHNT and YYREEE (reference sequence). CDR3 nucleotides: TGTGCCAGCAGCCCGGGACAAGTGAACACTGAAGCTTTCTTT. Its protein is CASSPGQVNTEAFF.

V gene TRBV18 combines with J gene TRBJ2-5; 7 bases line up with TRBD1. J was trimmed by 2 bases and V by 4 bases; bases with no gene match: 7. Germline CDR1 reads KGHSH; CDR2 reads LQKENI. This CDR3 region has 15 residues. The CDR3 is CASSRTGQAQETQYF. CDR3 sequence (DNA): TGTGCCAGCTCACGGACAGGCCAGGCGCAAGAGACCCAGTACTTC. The variable domain in full, completed from reference TRBV18 and TRBJ2-5, reads NAGVMQNPRHLVRRRGQEARLRCSPMKGHSHVYWYRQLPEEGLKFMVYLQKENIIDESGMPKERFSAEFPKEGPSILRIQQVVRGDSAAYFCASSRTGQAQETQYFGPGTRLLVL.

The chain has TRBV4-1 and TRBJ1-1; weak D call: TRBD1 (5 bases). The V and J ends lost 2 bases and 4 bases respectively, with 14 bases between them. This CDR3 spans 15 amino acids. Germline V gene data show CDR1 as MGHRA and CDR2 as YSYEKL. The DNA for the CDR3 is TGCGCCAGCAGCCAAAGTGGCGGGGCTACCACTGAAGCTTTCTTT. This gives the protein CASSQSGGATTEAFF.

The chain has TRBV19 and TRBJ2-3; 12 nucleotides align to TRBD2. V dropped 3 bases and J dropped 8; count of bases not matched to a gene: 6. Germline V CDR1 and CDR2: LNHDA, SQIVND (reference sequence). The CDR3 runs 15 residues. CDR3: CASSMMTSGRVTQYF. The CDR3 DNA sequence: TGTGCCAGTAGTATGATGACTAGCGGGAGAGTTACGCAGTATTTT.